Listed below are T cell receptor beta chains from one sample, sequenced in a study of cytomegalovirus exposure and HLA in healthy donors. Sequencing used immunoSEQ multiplex PCR; TCRdb keeps in-frame clones, though not all of them. The repertoire has 150,000 to 200,000 clones, less than 90% of them found once; the top ten carry 1.5% to 2%. Sequenced material: PBMCs. These receptors all come from a man aged 50-59 years in good health and CMV-seronegative. CDR3s include the opening cysteine and the closing phenylalanine or tryptophan. The order of the fields is J gene, clone size, V gene, D gene, CDR3 DNA, CDR3 protein. D genes are given only for firm matches. Clone size is given for some rows only: seen once, a few or many times, or a class if the clone is expanded.

J: TRBJ2-4
size: NA
V: TRBV19
D: TRBD2
DNA: TGTGCCAGTAGTATAGAATCGGCTAGCGGGAGTCGGAGCAAAAACATTCAGTACTTC
CDR3: CASSIESASGSRSKNIQYF

J: TRBJ1-5
size: NA
V: TRBV6-5
D: NA
DNA: TGTGCCAGCAGCCGACAGGCGAATAGCAATCAGCCCCAGCATTTT
CDR3: CASSRQANSNQPQHF

J: TRBJ1-5
size: few
V: TRBV4-2
D: TRBD1
DNA: TGTGCCAGCAGCCAAGAGAGGGGGCACCAGCCCCAGCATTTT
CDR3: CASSQERGHQPQHF

J: TRBJ1-2
size: NA
V: TRBV28
D: NA
DNA: TGTGCCAGCAGCGCAGGGGTTAGCGAAGGCTACACCTTC
CDR3: CASSAGVSEGYTF

J: TRBJ2-3
size: NA
V: TRBV7-9
D: NA
DNA: TGTGCCAGCAGCTTAGGAACGGCTTTAGGAGCAGATACGCAGTATTTT
CDR3: CASSLGTALGADTQYF

J: TRBJ1-4
size: few
V: TRBV6-1
D: TRBD1
DNA: TGTGCCAGCATCGACAGGGCGGGGGGCTTAAAACTGTTTTTT
CDR3: CASIDRAGGLKLFF

J: TRBJ1-3
size: NA
V: TRBV7-8
D: NA
DNA: TGTGCCAGCAGCTTAATCGGAGGCAGAACCGGAAACACCATATATTTT
CDR3: CASSLIGGRTGNTIYF

J: TRBJ2-5
size: NA
V: TRBV9
D: NA
DNA: TGTGCCAGCAGCGTAGGCGTAAGTGCTAGGGAGACCCAGTACTTC
CDR3: CASSVGVSARETQYF

J: TRBJ2-2
size: NA
V: TRBV7-2
D: NA
DNA: TGTGCCGCCCGGGAGCGGCGAAACACCGGGGAGCTGTTTTTT
CDR3: CAARERRNTGELFF

J: TRBJ2-3
size: NA
V: TRBV13
D: TRBD2
DNA: TGTGCCAGCAGCTCCCAAGCGGGAGGGCCTCATGGTACGCAGTATTTT
CDR3: CASSSQAGGPHGTQYF

J: TRBJ2-7
size: NA
V: TRBV28
D: NA
DNA: TGTGCCAGCGTTACGGGAAATTCTTACGAGCAGTACTTC
CDR3: CASVTGNSYEQYF

J: TRBJ2-5
size: NA
V: TRBV11-2
D: TRBD1
DNA: TGTGCCAGCAGCCGGGACAGGGGAGAGACCCAGTACTTC
CDR3: CASSRDRGETQYF

J: TRBJ2-1
size: NA
V: TRBV19
D: NA
DNA: TGTGCCAGTAGAAGATTAGACGGAGGGAACAATGAGCAGTTCTTC
CDR3: CASRRLDGGNNEQFF

J: TRBJ1-2
size: NA
V: TRBV20-1
D: TRBD1
DNA: TGCAGTACAGGACAGGTCTATGGCTACACCTTC
CDR3: CSTGQVYGYTF

J: TRBJ1-4
size: NA
V: TRBV18
D: NA
DNA: TGTGCCAGCTCACCAGATCAGGGTCCTAATGAAAAACTGTTTTTT
CDR3: CASSPDQGPNEKLFF

J: TRBJ2-5
size: NA
V: TRBV5-1
D: TRBD2
DNA: TGCGCCAGCAGCTTCCGGGGGGGCGGGGAGACCCAGTACTTC
CDR3: CASSFRGGGETQYF

J: TRBJ1-3
size: NA
V: TRBV7-2
D: NA
DNA: TGTGCCAGCAGCTTAGTAGAAAACACCATATATTTT
CDR3: CASSLVENTIYF

J: TRBJ2-5
size: NA
V: TRBV7-2
D: TRBD2
DNA: TGTGCCAGCAGCTTAGGACTAACCTTAGCTAGCGGGGGAGAGACCCAGTACTTC
CDR3: CASSLGLTLASGGETQYF

J: TRBJ1-5
size: NA
V: TRBV6-6
D: TRBD1
DNA: TGTGCCAGCAAGCGGACAGGGACGGGTCAGCCCCAGCATTTT
CDR3: CASKRTGTGQPQHF

J: TRBJ1-5
size: once
V: TRBV28
D: TRBD1
DNA: TGTGCCAGCACCGGCCGACAGGGGGCCGATCAGCCCCAGCATTTT
CDR3: CASTGRQGADQPQHF

J: TRBJ2-3
size: NA
V: TRBV29-1
D: TRBD1
DNA: TGCAGCGCCGGACAGGGGGCAGTGGGAGATACGCAGTATTTT
CDR3: CSAGQGAVGDTQYF

J: TRBJ1-3
size: NA
V: TRBV11-3
D: NA
DNA: TGTGCCAGCAGCTTAGGTCCCACCGGGTCTGGAAACACCATATATTTT
CDR3: CASSLGPTGSGNTIYF

J: TRBJ1-4
size: NA
V: TRBV2
D: TRBD1
DNA: TGTGCCAGCAGTGTGGCGACAGGGATAGGAGAAAAACTGTTTTTT
CDR3: CASSVATGIGEKLFF

J: TRBJ2-3
size: NA
V: TRBV4-1
D: TRBD2
DNA: TGCGCCAGCAGCCAGACGATTACAACCCGACTAGCGTCCTCAGATACGCAGTATTTT
CDR3: CASSQTITTRLASSDTQYF

J: TRBJ2-7
size: NA
V: TRBV7-2
D: NA
DNA: TGTGCCAGCCTTGGCAGGGATTCGAAGGGCTCCTACGAGCAGTACTTC
CDR3: CASLGRDSKGSYEQYF

J: TRBJ1-1
size: NA
V: TRBV7-9
D: NA
DNA: TGTGCCAGCAGCCCTCGGACAGTGAACACTGAAGCTTTCTTT
CDR3: CASSPRTVNTEAFF

J: TRBJ2-7
size: NA
V: TRBV27
D: NA
DNA: TGTGCCAGCAGTTTAACCCCCGACAGCTACGAGCAGTACTTC
CDR3: CASSLTPDSYEQYF

J: TRBJ1-4
size: few
V: TRBV5-6
D: NA
DNA: TGTGCCAGCAGCACAGGACGGTTAGAAAAACTGTTTTTT
CDR3: CASSTGRLEKLFF

J: TRBJ2-5
size: few
V: TRBV4-2
D: TRBD2
DNA: TGTGCCAGCAGCCAGGGAGGGACTAGCGGGAGTTTAGAGACCCAGTACTTC
CDR3: CASSQGGTSGSLETQYF

J: TRBJ2-1
size: NA
V: TRBV7-2
D: TRBD1
DNA: TGTGCCAGCAGCCTGTACCTTCGGACAGGGGTGAATGAGCAGTTCTTC
CDR3: CASSLYLRTGVNEQFF

J: TRBJ2-3
size: NA
V: TRBV7-2
D: NA
DNA: TGTGCCAGCAGCTTAGCGGGACTCGTCACAGATACGCAGTATTTT
CDR3: CASSLAGLVTDTQYF

J: TRBJ1-2
size: NA
V: TRBV5-1
D: NA
DNA: TGCGCCAGCAGCTTGGCAGGCACGCCGTCGTATGGCTACACCTTC
CDR3: CASSLAGTPSYGYTF

J: TRBJ2-5
size: NA
V: TRBV7-8
D: TRBD2
DNA: TGTGCCAGCAGCTTGGGGACTAGCGGCCAAGGGACCCAGTACTTC
CDR3: CASSLGTSGQGTQYF

J: TRBJ1-3
size: NA
V: TRBV4-1
D: NA
DNA: TGCGCCAGCAGCCCTCGAGGGAGGGGCTCTGGAAACACCATATATTTT
CDR3: CASSPRGRGSGNTIYF

J: TRBJ2-3
size: NA
V: TRBV9
D: TRBD2
DNA: TGTGCCAGCAGCGCCACGGGGGGGCGGATTGGCACAGATACGCAGTATTTT
CDR3: CASSATGGRIGTDTQYF

J: TRBJ1-5
size: NA
V: TRBV28
D: TRBD1
DNA: TGTGCCAGCAGTATCGGACAGGGCACCGATCAGCCCCAGCATTTT
CDR3: CASSIGQGTDQPQHF

J: TRBJ2-1
size: NA
V: TRBV5-1
D: TRBD1
DNA: TGCGCCAGCAGCGTAGGACAGGGTTGGAATGAGCAGTTCTTC
CDR3: CASSVGQGWNEQFF

J: TRBJ2-7
size: NA
V: TRBV5-4
D: NA
DNA: TGTGCCAGCAGATTTCAGGTGGACGAGCAGTACTTC
CDR3: CASRFQVDEQYF

J: TRBJ2-5
size: NA
V: TRBV11-3
D: TRBD1
DNA: TGTGCCAGCAGCTCGGGACAGTTAGAGACCCAGTACTTC
CDR3: CASSSGQLETQYF

J: TRBJ2-1
size: once
V: TRBV7-2
D: TRBD2
DNA: TGTGCCAGCAGCTTATGGGCGGGAGCGGTCAATGAGCAGTTCTTC
CDR3: CASSLWAGAVNEQFF

J: TRBJ2-1
size: NA
V: TRBV5-5
D: TRBD2
DNA: TGTGCCAGCAGCTCGTACGGGGGACTAACGAATGAGCAGTTCTTC
CDR3: CASSSYGGLTNEQFF

J: TRBJ1-2
size: NA
V: TRBV18
D: NA
DNA: TGTGCCAGCTCACTAGCACGGGATTCTGGCTACACCTTC
CDR3: CASSLARDSGYTF

J: TRBJ1-2
size: NA
V: TRBV7-9
D: NA
DNA: TGTTCCAGCAGCTTAGTTGGGCAGGGTCCCCCCTATGGCTACACCTTC
CDR3: CSSSLVGQGPPYGYTF

J: TRBJ2-2
size: few
V: TRBV7-3
D: TRBD1
DNA: TGTGCCAGCAGCTTAAGAGCTGGGACAGGGACCGGGGAGCTGTTTTTT
CDR3: CASSLRAGTGTGELFF

J: TRBJ2-1
size: NA
V: TRBV19
D: NA
DNA: TGTGCCAGTACTATTTTGGGGGGTGAGCAGTTCTTC
CDR3: CASTILGGEQFF

J: TRBJ2-3
size: NA
V: TRBV18
D: TRBD2
DNA: TGTGCCAGCTCACCCCAAGCGGGGAGCACAGATACGCAGTATTTT
CDR3: CASSPQAGSTDTQYF

J: TRBJ2-7
size: once
V: TRBV7-2
D: TRBD2
DNA: TGTGCCAGCAGCTTAGAGCGGGGGAAGTCCTACGAGCAGTACTTC
CDR3: CASSLERGKSYEQYF

J: TRBJ2-6
size: once
V: TRBV5-1
D: TRBD1
DNA: TGCGCCAGCAGTCCAGGGGGAGGGGCCAACGTCCTGACTTTC
CDR3: CASSPGGGANVLTF